This T cell receptor (beta chain) was sequenced in a study of cytomegalovirus exposure and HLA in healthy donors (dated by TCRdb to 2017 to 2019). Broadly, across the study: According to an earlier analysis of 550 to 700 of the donors, 200 million or so T cells yielded roughly 100 million unique TCR beta sequences and more than 250 Gb of sequence data. Donor age, sex, ethnicity and CMV serostatus were collected together with the repertoire data. Class I and class II HLA loci were covered by the typing at four-digit resolution. All discovery cohort repertoires had been generated using a single sequencing platform. Across 398 genotyped donors of the cohort, an average of about 240,000 unique TCR beta nucleotide sequences per donor were sequenced, and roughly a sixth of those sequences were non-productive. An early release covering just under 650 HLA-typed donors comprised approximately 300 gigabases of sequencing data and tens of millions of unique TCR sequences. The genetic ancestry cluster associated with self-reported Caucasian donors included over 65% of the 398 genotyped donors. A handful of DR-DQ haplotypes were handled as single units for association and clustering because linkage in the cohort was strong. The study aimed to test whether cataloging public T cell receptors could reveal signatures of past pathogen exposure. Typing coverage differed by locus: A, B, C, DRB1 and DQB1 were typed in roughly 620-640 donors, DQA1 in roughly 500, DPA1 in some 610, and DPB1 in 450 to 480. Rather than drawing on any new phenotypic data, the later analysis identified candidate immune exposures from TCR beta sequences and the way those sequences occurred across donors. Genome-wide SNP genotypes for about 65% of the roughly 670 donors were used in a later genetic analysis, which treated that subset as a discovery cohort. The study combined high-throughput TCR immunosequencing, statistical association of individual TCRs with disease status, and machine learning to predict cytomegalovirus infection status. To decide whether each TCR beta V gene segment behaved as functional or pseudogenic, an earlier analysis of fewer than 750 of the donors relied on high-throughput TCR beta sequencing. A later analysis re-analyzed previously published TCR beta repertoires from approximately 700 donors and added high-resolution HLA genotyping to study TCR occurrence patterns. A separate validation cohort of 100 to 150 different subjects was used in addition to the 666-subject first cohort. The T cell repertoires of 666 subjects were profiled by immunosequencing and related to cytomegalovirus serostatus.

Paper-wide results and their limitations: Correlated functional status among segregating V segments might be attributable to linkage disequilibrium, but an unknown experimental factor could not be ruled out. According to a later analysis, TCR association rates differed among HLA loci, with DRB1 alleles showing the most associated TCRs and HLA-C alleles showing the fewest. In the study, approximately 160 TCR beta chains were listed as associated with cytomegalovirus. Specific HLA alleles were associated with over 15,000 TCR beta sequences at a false discovery rate of 0.05 in a later analysis. An earlier analysis of several hundred of the donors showed that most TCR beta V segments appeared in productive rearrangements either about 87% or about 30% of the time, which broadly matched IMGT annotations. Because counts were too low, 15 to 20 rarely observed V segments, including chromosome 9 orphons, were excluded from the earlier analysis of 500 to 700 of the donors. V-gene and J-gene trimming of TCR beta chains was associated with a missense DCLRE1C variant in a later genetic analysis, and the association was replicated in an independent cohort. While some public TCRs were present in many individuals, most TCR sequences turned up only very rarely across donors. In both the original and validation cohorts, the classifier was reported to diagnose cytomegalovirus status with high specificity and sensitivity. Because HLA typing was missing for some donors at each locus, association tests included only the typed subset. When HLA alleles, especially DR and DQ, strongly co-occurred, attributing TCR associations to individual alleles was difficult. For the cohort, immune exposure information was limited to CMV serostatus. The cohort was sequenced for TCR beta chains only, and without alpha or paired-chain data the features that could be detected were limited. A further reported finding was that TCR beta sequences accurately predicted the HLA-A and HLA-B alleles for most subjects in the first cohort. According to the authors, the approach could potentially be generalized to other disease states and immunological phenotypes. Three of the identified cytomegalovirus-associated TCR beta chains were confirmed in vitro to be specific for cytomegalovirus antigens. A later analysis found that most CMV-associated TCR beta chains appeared HLA-restricted, with HLA associations seemingly driven largely by CMV exposure. In a later analysis, several top co-occurrence clusters were reported to appear linked to parvovirus B19, influenza, CMV and Epstein-Barr virus. Presence/absence analyses assumed roughly uniform sequencing depth across donors, an assumption that may not hold. A cluster of highly shared sequence variants was judged likely to be a technical artifact of the sequencing pipeline. A later genetic analysis reported fewer N-insertions in productive TCRs among donors in an Asian-associated ancestry cluster than the roughly 620-donor mean. Some IMGT-functional V segments, including TRBV6-2 and TRBV6-3, could not be distinguished by the 87-base-pair reads and were therefore excluded. Compared with equally common non-associated chains, HLA-associated TCR beta chains in a later analysis were more clonally expanded and had lower generation probabilities.

Reading the germline V gene (reference sequence) gives CDR1 MNHNY and CDR2 SVGAGI. From the cysteine through the phenylalanine, the CDR3 covers 12 amino acids. The kept DNA is CDR3 alone, 36 bases in frame from the first base. V drops 10 bases and J drops 0 bases, leaving 7 bases in between. The cohort comprised some 730 healthy bone marrow donors. All cohort members were sampled while nominally healthy, although unrecorded immune exposures were likely present. The donor was CMV seronegative and was included in the group of a few hundred seronegative cohort members. A peripheral blood sample was provided by each donor, and peripheral blood mononuclear cells were used for TCR beta sequencing. Genomic DNA extraction from the blood cell samples was performed with the Qiagen DNeasy Blood Extraction Kit. This clone has more than one count but fewer than ten. The specificity of this receptor is unknown. Base qualities were left out, and no much larger clone turns up one base away.

Library prep was done by the immunoSEQ multiplex PCR assay. For the multiplex PCR, a mixture combining 60 forward primers for TCR Vbeta segments and 13 reverse primers for TCR Jbeta segments was used. Amplification of the CDR3 region of rearranged TCR beta genes was performed with a multiplex PCR assay on genomic DNA. Amplified TCR beta libraries were sequenced as 87-base-pair reads on the Illumina HiSeq System. In the original analysis: Across the roughly 670 repertoires, a later analysis counted tens of millions of unique TCR beta chains, 9 million to 14 million of which were shared by at least two donors. Raw reads were error-corrected and collapsed into unique sequences with a nearest-neighbor algorithm that merged closely related sequences to remove PCR and sequencing errors. Alignment of CDR3 sequences to IMGT reference sequences was used to assign V, D and J gene segments. For a sequence to be retained, at least a six-nucleotide match to both a V gene segment and a J gene segment was required. Rearrangements were called productive when the CDR3 lacked stop codons and stayed in frame with V and J; all others were non-productive. CDR3 was defined according to IMGT convention as the region running from the second conserved V-encoded cysteine to the conserved J-encoded phenylalanine. The earlier analysis of 500 to 750 of the donors excluded any sequence lacking an unambiguous match to a single V gene segment. In an earlier analysis of some 590 of the donors, a V segment was called functional when productive rearrangements were above 56.7%, and segregating when the standard deviation between donors exceeded 5%. To diagnose cytomegalovirus status from the catalog of TCR beta chain sequences, a statistical classification framework was built. V and J gene assignment, in a later analysis, came from comparing TCR nucleotide sequences with IMGT/GENE-DB human TR gene sequences. A later analysis assigned CDR3 sequences and most-parsimonious VDJ recombination scenarios with the TCRdist pipeline. In a later analysis, every TCR beta chain was defined by the combination of its CDR3 amino acid sequence and its V-gene family, and reads without a unique V-gene family were dropped. To address suspected cross-contamination and a sequencing artifact, a later analysis removed 450 to 700 highly shared, low-generation-probability nucleotide sequences. In a later analysis, a clonal expansion index was calculated for each public chain from normalized within-repertoire ranks of inferred template counts. A later analysis computed generation probabilities with a VDJ recombination model fitted to out-of-frame rearrangements, and checked the results against IGoR. A later analysis scored TCR-TCR, TCR-HLA and TCR-CMV co-occurrence with hypergeometric tests, applying a repertoire-size bias correction to TCR pairs. False discovery rates were estimated in a later analysis by permuting HLA or CMV assignments 20 times. In a later analysis, co-occurring TCRs were grouped using DBSCAN, with TCRdist sequence similarity added in when clustering inside HLA-allele-positive subsets. Co-occurrence clustering excluded repertoires with fewer than 30,000 or more than 120,000 public chains, plus five with anomalous nucleotide sharing. This immuneACCESS table, as held by TCRdb, lists in-frame sequences with V and J called but not all clones. Of the missing ones, under half trace to an unresolved V gene in checked studies; the others have no known cause. D and trimming were read from the DNA, whereas the V and J calls and clone size are those reported in that table. The sample contains 200,000 to 300,000 clones, approximately 85% of them found a single time. Roughly 0.26% of the sample is taken by the ten largest.

The sequence came from a girl aged 2-15 years in good health and CMV-seronegative. The rearrangement combines TRBV6-6 with TRBJ1-5; too little of a D gene remains to name it. Sequenced material: PBMCs. CDR3 sequence: CATRNSNQPQHF. The sequence in DNA is TGTGCCACTCGTAATAGCAATCAGCCCCAGCATTTT.